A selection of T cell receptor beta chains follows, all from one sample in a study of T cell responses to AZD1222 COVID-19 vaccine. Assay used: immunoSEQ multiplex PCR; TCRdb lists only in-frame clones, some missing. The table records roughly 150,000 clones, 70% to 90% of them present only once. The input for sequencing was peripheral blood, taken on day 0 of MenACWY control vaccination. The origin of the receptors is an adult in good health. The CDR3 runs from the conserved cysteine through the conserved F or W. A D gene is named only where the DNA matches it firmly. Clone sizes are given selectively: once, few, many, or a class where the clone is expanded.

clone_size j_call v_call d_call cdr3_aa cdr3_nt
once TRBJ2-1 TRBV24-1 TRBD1 CATSLGGTGDNEQFF TGTGCCACCAGTCTAGGGGGGACAGGGGACAATGAGCAGTTCTTC
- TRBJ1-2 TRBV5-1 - CASSLEVQGSGSGYTF TGCGCCAGCAGCTTGGAGGTACAGGGATCGGGGAGTGGCTACACCTTC
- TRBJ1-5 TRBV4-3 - CASSQDLRRVNQPQHF TGCGCCAGCAGCCAAGACTTGAGGAGGGTCAATCAGCCCCAGCATTTT
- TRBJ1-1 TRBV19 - CASGRAWVEDTEAFF TGTGCCAGTGGTAGGGCGTGGGTCGAGGACACTGAAGCTTTCTTT
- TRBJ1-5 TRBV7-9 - CASSQSVGGQPQHF TGTGCCAGCAGCCAGTCGGTGGGCGGCCAGCCCCAGCATTTT
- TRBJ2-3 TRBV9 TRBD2 CASSSGLAGGIDTQYF TGTGCCAGCAGCTCGGGACTAGCGGGAGGGATAGATACGCAGTATTTT
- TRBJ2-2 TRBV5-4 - CASRQYNTGELFF TGTGCCAGCAGGCAATATAACACCGGGGAGCTGTTTTTT
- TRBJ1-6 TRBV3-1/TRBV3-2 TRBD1 CASSPRDRGHTYNSPLHF TGTGCCAGCAGCCCCCGGGACAGGGGCCATACCTATAATTCACCCCTCCACTTT
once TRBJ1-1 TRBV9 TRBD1 CASSRSTGQGFGYTEAFF TGTGCCAGCAGCCGAAGTACGGGACAGGGCTTTGGGTATACTGAAGCTTTCTTT
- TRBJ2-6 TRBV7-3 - CASSWAAGANVLTF TGTGCCAGCAGCTGGGCCGCTGGGGCCAACGTCCTGACTTTC
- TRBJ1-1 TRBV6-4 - CASSDSMRWRWDTEAFF TGTGCCAGCAGTGACTCGATGCGGTGGCGGTGGGACACTGAAGCTTTCTTT
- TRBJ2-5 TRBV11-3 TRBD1 CASSFWENRGETQYF TGTGCCAGCAGCTTCTGGGAGAACAGGGGGGAGACCCAGTACTTC
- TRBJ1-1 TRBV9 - CASSVDMMNTEAFF TGTGCCAGCAGCGTCGACATGATGAACACTGAAGCTTTCTTT
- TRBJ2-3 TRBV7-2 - CASSLFTDTQYF TGTGCCAGCAGCCTTTTCACAGATACGCAGTATTTT
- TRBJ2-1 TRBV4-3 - CASSQAAGAWYEQFF TGCGCCAGCAGCCAAGCTGCGGGGGCCTGGTATGAGCAGTTCTTC
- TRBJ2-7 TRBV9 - CASSVGAGPWEQYF TGTGCCAGCAGCGTAGGGGCGGGCCCATGGGAGCAGTACTTC
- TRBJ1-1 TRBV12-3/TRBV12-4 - CASGRGPEAFF TGTGCCAGCGGGCGAGGCCCTGAAGCTTTCTTT
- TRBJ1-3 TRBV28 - CASTPRGALNTIYF TGTGCCAGCACTCCAAGGGGGGCTTTAAACACCATATATTTT
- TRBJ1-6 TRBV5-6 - CASSQGFGYRTPLHF TGTGCCAGCAGCCAGGGTTTTGGTTACAGGACACCCCTCCACTTT
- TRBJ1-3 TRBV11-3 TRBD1 CASSSGGGNTIYF TGTGCCAGCAGCTCAGGGGGCGGAAACACCATATATTTT
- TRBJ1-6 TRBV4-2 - CASSQEGGGATLHF TGTGCCAGCAGCCAAGAAGGCGGGGGCGCGACCCTCCACTTT
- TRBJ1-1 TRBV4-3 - CASSQEIAPSPAFF TGCGCCAGCAGCCAAGAGATTGCCCCTTCCCCCGCTTTCTTT
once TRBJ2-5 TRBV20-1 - CSASQWETQYF TGCAGTGCGTCCCAGTGGGAGACCCAGTACTTC
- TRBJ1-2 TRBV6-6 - CASSYSRAEANYGYTF TGTGCCAGCAGTTACTCACGGGCTGAAGCTAACTATGGCTACACCTTC
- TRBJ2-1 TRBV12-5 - CASGSQKLWGNEQFF TGTGCTAGTGGATCACAAAAACTTTGGGGGAATGAGCAGTTCTTC
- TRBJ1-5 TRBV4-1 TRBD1 CASSQGTVFNQPQHF TGCGCCAGCAGCCAGGGGACAGTCTTCAATCAGCCCCAGCATTTT
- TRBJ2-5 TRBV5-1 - CASSFPLVGTRKETQYF TGCGCCAGCAGCTTCCCCTTGGTGGGGACGAGAAAAGAGACCCAGTACTTC
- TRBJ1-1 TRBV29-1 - CSVQRGEEYTEAFF TGCAGCGTCCAAAGGGGGGAGGAGTACACTGAAGCTTTCTTT
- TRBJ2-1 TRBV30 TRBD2 CAWSGAAGGPRNEQFF TGTGCCTGGAGCGGCGCAGCGGGAGGGCCTCGCAATGAGCAGTTCTTC
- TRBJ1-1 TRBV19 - CASSLTGENTEAFF TGTGCCAGTAGCTTAACAGGAGAGAACACTGAAGCTTTCTTT
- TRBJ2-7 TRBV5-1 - CASSSLGALERSYEQYF TGCGCCAGCAGCTCACTGGGGGCCCTAGAGAGGTCCTACGAGCAGTACTTC
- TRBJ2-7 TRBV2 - CASSARVSYEQYF TGTGCCAGCAGTGCCAGGGTCTCCTACGAGCAGTACTTC
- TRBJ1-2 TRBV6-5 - CASSYSWGSYGYTF TGTGCCAGCAGTTACTCATGGGGTTCCTATGGCTACACCTTC
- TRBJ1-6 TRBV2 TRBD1 CASILRQGNNSPLHF TGTGCCAGTATCCTAAGACAGGGGAATAATTCACCCCTCCACTTT
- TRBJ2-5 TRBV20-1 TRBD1 CSASYRGQETQYF TGCAGTGCTAGTTACAGGGGTCAGGAGACCCAGTACTTC
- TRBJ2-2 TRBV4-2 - CASSQGSGGRNTGELFF TGTGCCAGCAGCCAAGGTTCAGGGGGGAGAAACACCGGGGAGCTGTTTTTT
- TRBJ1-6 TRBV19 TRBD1 CASSIGQGLFNSPLHF TGTGCCAGTAGTATAGGACAGGGTCTTTTTAATTCACCCCTCCACTTT
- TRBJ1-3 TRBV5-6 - CASSLAAGNTIYF TGTGCCAGCAGCTTGGCCGCTGGAAACACCATATATTTT
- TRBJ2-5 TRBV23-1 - CASSRGSPRWETQYF TGCGCCAGCAGCCGCGGGTCGCCTCGGTGGGAGACCCAGTACTTC
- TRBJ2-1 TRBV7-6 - CASSLAYSYNEQFF TGTGCCAGCAGCTTAGCATACTCGTACAATGAGCAGTTCTTC